The 20 T cell receptor beta chains below all came from one sample that was sequenced in a study of regulatory dendritic cells for organ transplantation. These receptors' antigens are unknown. The method was immunoSEQ multiplex PCR; TCRdb's version includes in-frame clones alone and lacks a portion of them. Of approximately 22,000 clones listed, roughly 85% are singletons. Sorted T cells were CFSE-labeled and cultured around 5 days with allogeneic regulatory or mature dendritic cells at 1:10. Sample: naive CD4+ T cells from blood cultured with dendritic cells. Subset: CD45RA+ naive T cells. These receptors came from a human donor in good health.

V is TRBV19 and J is TRBJ2-5; 9 positions agree with TRBD1. The J segment lost 5 bases and the V segment lost 9 bases, leaving 13 bases of the junction unmatched. From germline, CDR1 is LNHDA and CDR2 SQIVND (reference sequence). This CDR3 region has 15 residues. Here the CDR3 reads CASLPQQGAWETQYF. CDR3 sequence (DNA): TGTGCCAGCCTCCCGCAACAGGGGGCTTGGGAGACCCAGTACTTC.

The chain has TRBV11-2 and TRBJ1-1; 7 nucleotides line up with TRBD1. The V and J ends lost 4 bases and 3 bases, in that order; junction bases with no gene match: 2. In germline, CDR1 is SGHAT, CDR2 FQNNGV. The CDR3 runs 13 residues. CDR3 in DNA: TGTGCCAGCAGCTGGGGACAGTACACTGAAGCTTTCTTT. Protein: CASSWGQYTEAFF. The full variable domain, with the rest looked up from reference TRBV11-2 and TRBJ1-1, is EAGVAQSPRYKIIEKRQSVAFWCNPISGHATLYWYQQILGQGPKLLIQFQNNGVVDDSQLPKDRFSAERLKGVDSTLKIQPAKLEDSAVYLCASSWGQYTEAFFGQGTRLTVV.

The chain joins TRBV7-9 to TRBJ2-1; no reliable D call. With 1 base removed from V and 8 bases from J, the gap between germline ends came to 0 bases. Germline V gene lookup returns CDR1 SEHNR and CDR2 FQNEAQ (reference sequence). The CDR3 is 10 amino acids. DNA for the CDR3: TGTGCCAGCAGCTTAGATGAGCAGTTCTTC. This gives the protein CASSLDEQFF.

This clone was detected only a few times. The chain recombines TRBV28 with TRBJ1-2; D may be TRBD1 (6 bases). The length of the CDR3 is 12 residues. CDR1 MDHEN and CDR2 SYDVKM come from the germline V gene. The ends were cut back, 5 bases at V and 7 bases at J, with 11 bases in the middle. The CDR3 protein is CASSANRVGYTF. The CDR3, as DNA: TGTGCCAGCAGTGCTAACAGGGTTGGCTACACCTTC.

This clone showed up just once. This chain links TRBV2 with TRBJ1-6; 7 bases are a match to TRBD1. The V and J ends lost 9 bases and 8 bases, in that order; junction bases with no gene match: 10. CDR1 and CDR2 from the germline V gene are SNHLY and FYNNEI. The CDR3 length is 14 residues. Here the CDR3 DNA reads TGTGCCAGTTCAGGACGGGACAGATATTCACCCCTCCACTTT. Its protein is CASSGRDRYSPLHF. The full variable domain, in which reference TRBV2 and TRBJ1-6 provide the parts outside the CDR3, is EPEVTQTPSHQVTQMGQEVILRCVPISNHLYFYWYRQILGQKVEFLVSFYNNEISEKSEIFDDQFSVERPDGSNFTLKIRSTKLEDSAMYFCASSGRDRYSPLHFGNGTRLTVT.

The V and J genes are TRBV9 and TRBJ2-1; D gene ambiguous. In germline, CDR1 is SGDLS, CDR2 YYNGEE. Between the trimmed V and J ends, which lost 0 bases and 4 bases, there was a span of 5 bases. This CDR3 region has 13 residues. Here the CDR3 reads CASSVEEYNEQFF. The CDR3 DNA sequence: TGTGCCAGCAGCGTAGAAGAATACAATGAGCAGTTCTTC.

The V gene is TRBV7-9, the J gene TRBJ2-5; D ambiguous. From germline, CDR1 is SEHNR and CDR2 FQNEAQ (reference sequence). Trimming left V 0 bases short and J 1 base short, with 12 bases between. CDR3 length equals 16 residues. CDR3 in amino acids: CASSLAKRRSQETQYF. In DNA form, the CDR3 reads TGTGCCAGCAGCTTAGCAAAGAGACGGAGCCAAGAGACCCAGTACTTC.

This chain uses TRBV19 with TRBJ2-5; 13 nucleotides match TRBD2. V was pared by 5 bases and J by 7 bases, with 10 bases of the junction left unmatched. CDR1 is LNHDA and CDR2 is SQIVND in the germline V gene (reference sequence). CDR3 length: 16 amino acids. DNA for the CDR3: TGTGCCAGTAGTCCTTACGGGACTAGCGGGGAGGGGACCCAGTACTTC. Its translation: CASSPYGTSGEGTQYF.

Here the CDR3 DNA reads TGCGCCAGCAGCCAAGATACGCTGTACGCCGGGGAGCTGTTTTTT. Translating gives CASSQDTLYAGELFF. V usage is TRBV4-3 and J usage is TRBJ2-2; D ambiguous. The CDR3 is 15 residues long. Germline CDR1 reads LGHNA; CDR2 reads YSLEER. V gave up 0 bases and J gave up 6 bases, with 11 bases separating them.

CDR3 residues: CASSQTYLTGGKEKLFF. In nucleotides, the CDR3 is TGTGCCAGCAGCCAGACTTATTTGACAGGGGGCAAAGAAAAACTGTTTTTT. This chain joins TRBV4-2 and TRBJ1-4; 10 nucleotides line up with TRBD1. V dropped 3 bases and J dropped 8; count of bases not matched to a gene: 12. Germline CDR1 and CDR2: LGHNA and YNFKEQ. The CDR3 loop spans 17 amino acids.

In the case of this clone: At one of its ends the junction is not consistent with the germline gene, which may arise from a read error. This chain uses TRBV6-5 with TRBJ1-3, with D hard to call. The CDR3 covers 14 residues. Germline V lookup: CDR1 MNHEY, CDR2 SVGAGI. The CDR3 sequence: CTSSQRISGNTIYF. The CDR3 DNA follows: TGTACCAGCAGCCAACGGATCTCTGGAAACACCATATATTTT.

The chain links TRBV9 to TRBJ2-7, with 7 bases lining up with TRBD1. The CDR3 extends over 15 amino acids. Germline CDR1 reads SGDLS; CDR2 reads YYNGEE. V lost 0 bases and J lost 0; bases outside the gene matches: 3. Here the CDR3 reads CASSVGGDSSYEQYF. The CDR3 DNA is TGTGCCAGCAGCGTAGGAGGGGACAGCTCCTACGAGCAGTACTTC.

The sample holds a few counts of this clone. The chain has TRBV18 and TRBJ1-5; the D gene is possibly TRBD1 (5 bases). The CDR3 is 15 residues long. Deletions cut 1 base from V and 4 bases from J, with 11 bases between. Germline CDR1 KGHSH, CDR2 LQKENI. The CDR3 loop is CASSPRGTGNQPQHF. The CDR3 nucleotides are TGTGCCAGCTCACCACGGGGGACGGGGAATCAGCCCCAGCATTTT. The whole variable domain, filled in from reference TRBV18 and TRBJ1-5, reads NAGVMQNPRHLVRRRGQEARLRCSPMKGHSHVYWYRQLPEEGLKFMVYLQKENIIDESGMPKERFSAEFPKEGPSILRIQQVVRGDSAAYFCASSPRGTGNQPQHFGDGTRLSIL.

The V call is TRBV6-5, the J call TRBJ2-6; no clear D gene. This CDR3 spans 15 amino acids. The V end lost 10 bases, the J end lost 0 bases, and 13 bases lay between the germline ends. CDR1 is MNHEY and CDR2 is SVGAGI in the germline V gene. The CDR3 protein is CATQFGYSGANVLTF. CDR3 bases: TGTGCCACACAGTTCGGATACTCTGGGGCCAACGTCCTGACTTTC.

This sequence joins TRBV4-2 and TRBJ2-1, with 11 bases aligning to TRBD2. CDR1 is LGHNA, CDR2 YNFKEQ, per germline. The CDR3 contains 16 residues. V was clipped by 5 bases and J by 3 bases; unmatched bases: 6. The DNA of the CDR3 is TGTGCCAGCAGCACGTTAGCGGGAGGGGTCTACAATGAGCAGTTCTTC. Its translation is CASSTLAGGVYNEQFF.

V gene TRBV4-2 combines with J gene TRBJ2-2, with TRBD2 matching over 13 bases. The CDR3 loop spans 17 amino acids. Germline V gene data show CDR1 as LGHNA and CDR2 as YNFKEQ. Losses at the gene ends were 4 bases for V and 6 bases for J; bases not matched to a gene: 8. CDR3 bases: TGTGCCAGCAGCCGCAGTCTCGGGACTAGCGGGGCCGGGGAGCTGTTTTTT. As protein: CASSRSLGTSGAGELFF.

The rearrangement joins TRBV10-3 to TRBJ2-6, with 11 bases matching TRBD1. Trimming took 2 bases from V and 0 from J; bases not matched to a gene: 15. This CDR3 spans 22 amino acids. The germline V gene has CDR1 ENHRY and CDR2 SYGVKD. Here the CDR3 DNA reads TGTGCCATCAGTGAGAGGAGAGGGTCTGGACAGGGGGCAAACTCTGGGGCCAACGTCCTGACTTTC. It specifies CAISERRGSGQGANSGANVLTF.

J is TRBJ1-2 and V is TRBV4-2; TRBD1 matches at 7 bases. Trimming cost V 0 bases and J 2 bases; bases outside gene matches: 3. This CDR3 contains 15 residues. Looked up from germline, CDR1 is LGHNA and CDR2 is YNFKEQ. CDR3 protein: CASSQDGTANYGYTF. The CDR3 bases are TGTGCCAGCAGCCAAGATGGGACAGCAAACTATGGCTACACCTTC.

The chain carries TRBV18 and TRBJ2-7, with D possibly being TRBD1 (7 bases). This CDR3 is 17 amino acids long. Germline assignment: CDR1 KGHSH and CDR2 LQKENI. Trimming took off 3 bases at V and 6 bases at J, with 24 bases between the two ends. CDR3 sequence reads: CASSPLDSTGTGAEQYF. The DNA of the CDR3 is TGTGCCAGCTCACCCCTCGACTCGACAGGGACGGGAGCCGAGCAGTACTTC.

On this clone: One end of the junction does not line up with germline, which may come from a read error. The V and J genes are TRBV7-7 and TRBJ2-1; D gene unclear. This CDR3 has 14 amino acids. CDR1 SSHAT and CDR2 FNYEAQ come from the germline V gene (reference sequence). CDR3 in DNA: TGTGCTAGCAGCTTAGGGCCAGTTCAGGCTGAGCAGTTCTTC. Protein product: CASSLGPVQAEQFF.